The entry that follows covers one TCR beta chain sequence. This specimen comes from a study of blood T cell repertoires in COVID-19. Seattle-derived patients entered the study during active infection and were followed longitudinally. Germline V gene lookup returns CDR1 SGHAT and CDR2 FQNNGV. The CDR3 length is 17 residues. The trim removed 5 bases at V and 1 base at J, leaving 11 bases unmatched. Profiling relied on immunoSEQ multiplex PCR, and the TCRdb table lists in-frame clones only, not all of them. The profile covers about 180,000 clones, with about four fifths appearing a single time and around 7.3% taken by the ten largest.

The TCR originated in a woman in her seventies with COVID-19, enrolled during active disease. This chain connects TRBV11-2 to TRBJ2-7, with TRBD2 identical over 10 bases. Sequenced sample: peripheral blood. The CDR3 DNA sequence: TGTGCCAGCAGCACCCACCTTTCTAGCGGGAGATCCTACGAGCAGTACTTC. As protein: CASSTHLSSGRSYEQYF.